Reported below is one T cell receptor (beta chain). As yet, its antigen is unknown. Germline V gene sequence: CDR1 MGHRA, CDR2 YSYEKL. The length of the CDR3 is 16 residues. Trimming removed 1 base at V and 3 bases at J, with 12 bases between. This sample is drawn from a study of response to subunit inactivated influenza vaccine. Study-level results: The authors offered the suggestion that each seasonal influenza vaccination recruits few new T cells.

A single record per CDR3 protein comes from TCRdb applying MiXCR to the RT-PCR reads. The sample includes around 710,000 distinct CDR3 sequences, approximately 14% of them seen just once. The specimen was PBMCs from blood, collected 14 to 15 days before vaccination. The chain recombines TRBV4-1 with TRBJ2-2, with no clear D. The receptor was derived from a man in his fifties who received an inactivated influenza vaccine. In DNA form, the CDR3 reads TGCGCCAGCAGCCAAGCTAGAAGCACTTACACCGGGGAGCTGTTTTTT. The encoded protein is CASSQARSTYTGELFF.